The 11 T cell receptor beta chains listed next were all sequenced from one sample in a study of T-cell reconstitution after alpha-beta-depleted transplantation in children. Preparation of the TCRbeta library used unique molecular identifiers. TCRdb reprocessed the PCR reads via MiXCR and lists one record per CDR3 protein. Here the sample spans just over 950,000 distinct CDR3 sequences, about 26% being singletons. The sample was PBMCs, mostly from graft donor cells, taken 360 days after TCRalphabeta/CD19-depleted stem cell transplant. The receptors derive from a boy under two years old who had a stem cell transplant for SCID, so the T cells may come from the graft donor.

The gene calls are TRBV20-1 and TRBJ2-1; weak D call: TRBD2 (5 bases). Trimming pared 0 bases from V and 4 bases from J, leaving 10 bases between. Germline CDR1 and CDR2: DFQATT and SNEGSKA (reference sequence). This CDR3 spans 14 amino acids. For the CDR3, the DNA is TGCAGTGCTAGAGATGGTCGGGGATACAATGAGCAGTTCTTC. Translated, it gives CSARDGRGYNEQFF.

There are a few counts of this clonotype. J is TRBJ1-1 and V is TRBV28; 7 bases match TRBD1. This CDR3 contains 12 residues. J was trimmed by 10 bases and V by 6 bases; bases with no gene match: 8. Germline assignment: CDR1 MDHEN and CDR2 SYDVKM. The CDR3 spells CASSPDRAGAFF. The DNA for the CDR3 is TGTGCCAGCAGCCCCGACAGGGCCGGAGCTTTCTTT.

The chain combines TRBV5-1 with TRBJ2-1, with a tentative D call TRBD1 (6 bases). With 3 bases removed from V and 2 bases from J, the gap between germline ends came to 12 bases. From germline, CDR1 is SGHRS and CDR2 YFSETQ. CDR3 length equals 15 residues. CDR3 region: CASSSVQGPYNEQFF. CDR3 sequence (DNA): TGCGCCAGCAGCTCCGTACAGGGTCCCTACAATGAGCAGTTCTTC. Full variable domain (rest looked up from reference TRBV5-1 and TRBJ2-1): KAGVTQTPRYLIKTRGQQVTLSCSPISGHRSVSWYQQTPGQGLQFLFEYFSETQRNKGNFPGRFSGRQFSNSRSEMNVSTLELGDSALYLCASSSVQGPYNEQFFGPGTRLTVL.

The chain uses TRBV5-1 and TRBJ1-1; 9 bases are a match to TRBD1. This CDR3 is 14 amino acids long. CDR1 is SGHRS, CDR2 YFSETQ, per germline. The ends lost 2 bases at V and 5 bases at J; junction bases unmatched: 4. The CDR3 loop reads CASSFDRGITEAFF. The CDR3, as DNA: TGCGCCAGCAGCTTCGACAGGGGGATAACTGAAGCTTTCTTT.

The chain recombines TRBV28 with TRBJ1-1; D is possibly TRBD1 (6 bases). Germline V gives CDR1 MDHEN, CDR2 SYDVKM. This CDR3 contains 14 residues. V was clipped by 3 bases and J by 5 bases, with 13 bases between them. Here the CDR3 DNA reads TGTGCCAGCAGTTTCTCCAACAGGGCAACTGAAGCTTTCTTT. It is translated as CASSFSNRATEAFF.

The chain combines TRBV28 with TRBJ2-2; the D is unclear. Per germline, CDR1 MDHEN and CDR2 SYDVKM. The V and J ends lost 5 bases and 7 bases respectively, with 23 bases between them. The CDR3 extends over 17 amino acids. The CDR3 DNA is TGTGCCAGCAGTCCCTGGGCGGCAGGAATGAAGAACGGGGAGCTGTTTTTT. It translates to CASSPWAAGMKNGELFF.

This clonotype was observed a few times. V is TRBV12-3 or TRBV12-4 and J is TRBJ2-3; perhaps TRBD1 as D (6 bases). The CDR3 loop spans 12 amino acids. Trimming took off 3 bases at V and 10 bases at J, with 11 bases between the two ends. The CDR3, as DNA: TGTGCCAGCAGTTTGGTACAGGGCGCGCAGTATTTT. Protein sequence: CASSLVQGAQYF.

CDR3 in amino acids: CASRALGEQYF. DNA of the CDR3: TGTGCCAGCAGGGCCCTTGGGGAGCAGTACTTC. The chain links TRBV27 to TRBJ2-7, with no clear D. V lost 6 bases and J 7 bases, leaving 10 bases between the germline ends. The V gene's germline CDR1 is MNHEY and CDR2 SMNVEV (reference sequence). The length of the CDR3 is 11 residues.

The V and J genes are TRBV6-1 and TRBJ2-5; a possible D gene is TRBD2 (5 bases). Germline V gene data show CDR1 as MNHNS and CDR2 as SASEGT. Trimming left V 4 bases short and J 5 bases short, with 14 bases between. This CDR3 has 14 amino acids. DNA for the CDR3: TGTGCCAGCAGTGTCGCAAGTTCGGGGGAGACCCAGTACTTC. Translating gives CASSVASSGETQYF.

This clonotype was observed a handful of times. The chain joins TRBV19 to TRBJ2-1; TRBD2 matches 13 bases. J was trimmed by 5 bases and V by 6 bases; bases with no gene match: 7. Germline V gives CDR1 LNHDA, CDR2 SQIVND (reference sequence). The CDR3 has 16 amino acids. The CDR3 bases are TGTGCCAGTAGCTTGACTAGCGGGGGGACAAACAATGAGCAGTTCTTC. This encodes CASSLTSGGTNNEQFF. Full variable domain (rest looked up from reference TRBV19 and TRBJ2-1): DGGITQSPKYLFRKEGQNVTLSCEQNLNHDAMYWYRQDPGQGLRLIYYSQIVNDFQKGDIAEGYSVSREKKESFPLTVTSAQKNPTAFYLCASSLTSGGTNNEQFFGPGTRLTVL.

CDR3 sequence (DNA): TGCAGTGCTAGAGATCGACCGGGACAGATCTATAATTCACCCCTCCACTTT. Residues: CSARDRPGQIYNSPLHF. The chain joins TRBV20-1 to TRBJ1-6, with 7 nucleotides matching TRBD1. The CDR3 is 17 amino acids. Per the germline V gene, CDR1 is DFQATT and CDR2 is SNEGSKA (reference sequence). Germline trimming cut 0 bases from V and 3 bases from J; bases unmatched to any gene: 8.